This section outlines one TCR beta chain sequence together with its context. The CDR3 is made up of 12 amino acids. V gave up 6 bases and J gave up 8 bases, with 10 bases separating them. Treatment described: over 15 received Ad26.COV2.S at low or high dose, single or two shots; about 5 received placebo; per-sample allocation not given. Sampling took place 63 days after the first vaccine or placebo injection. Boston provided a donor who was an adult aged 18-55 years. Expressing Wuhan-strain SARS-CoV-2 spike, an Ad26 vector served as the vaccine. The record originates from a study of Ad26.COV2.S vaccination and SARS-CoV-2 variants. As for the study in general: Doses of Ad26.COV2.S were injected into muscle once or twice, 56 days apart.

TCRdb's table, derived via immunoSEQ multiplex PCR, lists solely in-frame clones and lacks some. The sample contains approximately 450,000 clones, 75% to 95% of which appear only once. This specimen consisted of peripheral blood, obtained in a trial of Ad26.COV2.S vaccine versus placebo. This TCR was sampled from a person aged 18 to 65 who received the Ad26.COV2.S COVID-19 vaccine or a placebo. The V call is TRBV12-3 or TRBV12-4, the J call TRBJ1-4; D perhaps matches TRBD1 (6 bases). The CDR3 here is CASSRTDEKLFF. CDR3 coding DNA: TGTGCCAGCAGCAGGACAGACGAAAAACTGTTTTTT.